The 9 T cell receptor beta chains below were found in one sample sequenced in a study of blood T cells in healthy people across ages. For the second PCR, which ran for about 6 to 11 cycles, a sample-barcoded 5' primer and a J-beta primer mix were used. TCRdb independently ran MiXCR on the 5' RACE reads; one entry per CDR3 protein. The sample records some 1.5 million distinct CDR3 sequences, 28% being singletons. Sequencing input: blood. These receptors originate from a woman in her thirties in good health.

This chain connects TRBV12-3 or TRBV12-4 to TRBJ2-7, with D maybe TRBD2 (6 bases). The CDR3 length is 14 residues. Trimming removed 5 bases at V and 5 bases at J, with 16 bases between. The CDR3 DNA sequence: TGTGCCAGCAGTGTGAGCTGGAGGGTTAACGAGCAGTACTTC. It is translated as CASSVSWRVNEQYF.

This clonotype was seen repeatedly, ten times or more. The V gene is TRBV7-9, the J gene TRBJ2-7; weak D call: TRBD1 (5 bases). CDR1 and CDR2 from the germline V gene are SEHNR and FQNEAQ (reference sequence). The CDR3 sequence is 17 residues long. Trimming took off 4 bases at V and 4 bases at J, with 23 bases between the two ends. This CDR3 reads CASSSRTSLGAGYEQYF. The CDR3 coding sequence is TGTGCCAGCAGCTCGCGCACTTCTCTTGGGGCTGGGTACGAGCAGTACTTC. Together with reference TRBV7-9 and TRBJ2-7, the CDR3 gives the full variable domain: DTGVSQNPRHKITKRGQNVTFRCDPISEHNRLYWYRQTLGQGPEFLTYFQNEAQLEKSRLLSDRFSAERPKGSFSTLEIQRTEQGDSAMYLCASSSRTSLGAGYEQYFGPGTRLTVT.

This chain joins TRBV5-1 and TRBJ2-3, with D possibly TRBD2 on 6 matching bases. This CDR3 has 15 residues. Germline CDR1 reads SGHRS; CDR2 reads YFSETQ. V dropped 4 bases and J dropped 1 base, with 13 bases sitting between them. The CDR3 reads CASSPRDFRTDTQYF. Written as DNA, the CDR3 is TGCGCCAGCAGCCCACGGGACTTCCGCACAGATACGCAGTATTTT.

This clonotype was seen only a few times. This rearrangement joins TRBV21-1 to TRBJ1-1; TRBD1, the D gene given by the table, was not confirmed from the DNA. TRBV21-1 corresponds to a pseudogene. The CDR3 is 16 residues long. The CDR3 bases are TGTGCCAGCACCAAGGGGGACAACAGGATGAACACTGAAGCTTTCTTT. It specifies CASTKGDNRMNTEAFF.

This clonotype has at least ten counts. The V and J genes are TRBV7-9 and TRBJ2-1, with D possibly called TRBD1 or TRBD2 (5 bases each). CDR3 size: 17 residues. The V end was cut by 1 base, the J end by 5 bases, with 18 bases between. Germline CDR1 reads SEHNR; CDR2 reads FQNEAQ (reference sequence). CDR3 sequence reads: CASSLGMGTAWDNEQFF. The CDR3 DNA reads TGTGCCAGCAGCTTAGGGATGGGGACCGCCTGGGACAATGAGCAGTTCTTC. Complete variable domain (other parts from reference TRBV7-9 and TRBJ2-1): DTGVSQNPRHKITKRGQNVTFRCDPISEHNRLYWYRQTLGQGPEFLTYFQNEAQLEKSRLLSDRFSAERPKGSFSTLEIQRTEQGDSAMYLCASSLGMGTAWDNEQFFGPGTRLTVL.

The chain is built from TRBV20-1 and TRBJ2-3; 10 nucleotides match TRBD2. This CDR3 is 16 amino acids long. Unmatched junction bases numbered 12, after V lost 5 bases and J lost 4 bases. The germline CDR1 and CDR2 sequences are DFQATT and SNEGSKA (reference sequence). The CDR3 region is CSAGPRSGGVSDTQYF. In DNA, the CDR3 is TGCAGTGCTGGCCCAAGGAGCGGGGGGGTTTCAGATACGCAGTATTTT.

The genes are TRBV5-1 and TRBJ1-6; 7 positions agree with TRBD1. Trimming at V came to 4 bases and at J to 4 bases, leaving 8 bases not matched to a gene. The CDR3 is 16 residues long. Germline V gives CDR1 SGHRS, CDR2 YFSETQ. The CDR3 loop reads CASSLGQVMYNSPLHF. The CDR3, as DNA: TGCGCCAGCAGCCTCGGACAGGTTATGTATAATTCACCCCTCCACTTT.

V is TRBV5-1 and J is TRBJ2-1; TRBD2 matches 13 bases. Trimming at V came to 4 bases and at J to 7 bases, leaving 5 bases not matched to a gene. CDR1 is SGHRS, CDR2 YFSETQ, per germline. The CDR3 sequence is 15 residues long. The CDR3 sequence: CASSRTSGGTNEQFF. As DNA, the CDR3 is TGCGCCAGCAGCAGGACTAGCGGGGGCACGAATGAGCAGTTCTTC.

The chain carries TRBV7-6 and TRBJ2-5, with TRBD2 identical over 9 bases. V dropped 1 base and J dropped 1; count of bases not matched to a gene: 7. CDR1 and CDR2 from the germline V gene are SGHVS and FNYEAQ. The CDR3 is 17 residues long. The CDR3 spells CASSLEPSGASQETQYF. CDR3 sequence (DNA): TGTGCCAGCAGCTTAGAGCCTAGCGGGGCATCCCAAGAGACCCAGTACTTC.